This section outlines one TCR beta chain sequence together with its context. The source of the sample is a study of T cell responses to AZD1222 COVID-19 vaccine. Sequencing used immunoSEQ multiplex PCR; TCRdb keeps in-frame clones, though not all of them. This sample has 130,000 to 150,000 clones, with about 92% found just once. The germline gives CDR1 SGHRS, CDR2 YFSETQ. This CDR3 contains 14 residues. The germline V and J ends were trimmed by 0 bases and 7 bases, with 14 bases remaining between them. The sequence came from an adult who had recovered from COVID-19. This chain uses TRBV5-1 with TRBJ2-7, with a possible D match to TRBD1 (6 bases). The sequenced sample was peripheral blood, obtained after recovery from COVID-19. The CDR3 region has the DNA TGCGCCAGCAGCTTGGACAGGGAACTGAATGAGCAGTACTTC. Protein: CASSLDRELNEQYF.